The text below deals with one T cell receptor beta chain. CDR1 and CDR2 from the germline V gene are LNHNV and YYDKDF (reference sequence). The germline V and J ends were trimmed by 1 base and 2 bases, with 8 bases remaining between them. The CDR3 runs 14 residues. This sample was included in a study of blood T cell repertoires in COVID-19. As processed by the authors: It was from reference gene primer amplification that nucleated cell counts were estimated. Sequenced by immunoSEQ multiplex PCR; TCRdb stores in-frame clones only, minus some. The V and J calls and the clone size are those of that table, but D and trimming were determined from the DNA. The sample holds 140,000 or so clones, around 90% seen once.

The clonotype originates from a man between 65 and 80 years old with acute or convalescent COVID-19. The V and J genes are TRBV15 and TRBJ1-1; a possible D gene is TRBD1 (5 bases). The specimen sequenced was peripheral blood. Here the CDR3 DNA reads TGTGCCACCAGCAGAGGAAGGGGAAACACTGAAGCTTTCTTT. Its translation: CATSRGRGNTEAFF.